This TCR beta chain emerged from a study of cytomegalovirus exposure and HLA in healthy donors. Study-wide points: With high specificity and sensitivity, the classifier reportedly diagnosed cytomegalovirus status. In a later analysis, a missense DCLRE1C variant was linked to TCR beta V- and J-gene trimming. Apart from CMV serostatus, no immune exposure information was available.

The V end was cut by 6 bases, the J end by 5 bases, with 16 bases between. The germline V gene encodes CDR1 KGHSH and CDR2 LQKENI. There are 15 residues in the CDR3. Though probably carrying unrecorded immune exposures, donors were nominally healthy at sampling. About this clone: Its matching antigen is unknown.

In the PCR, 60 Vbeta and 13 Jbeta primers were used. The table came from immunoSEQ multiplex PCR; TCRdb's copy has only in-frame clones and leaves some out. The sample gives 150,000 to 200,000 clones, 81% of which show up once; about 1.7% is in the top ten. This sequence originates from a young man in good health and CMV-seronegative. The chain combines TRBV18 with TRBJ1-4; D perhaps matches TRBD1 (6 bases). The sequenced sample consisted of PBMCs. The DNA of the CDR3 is TGTGCCAGCTCCTTAAGGACGGACAGAAATGAAAAACTGTTTTTT. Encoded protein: CASSLRTDRNEKLFF. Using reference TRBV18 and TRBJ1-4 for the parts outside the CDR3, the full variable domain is NAGVMQNPRHLVRRRGQEARLRCSPMKGHSHVYWYRQLPEEGLKFMVYLQKENIIDESGMPKERFSAEFPKEGPSILRIQQVVRGDSAAYFCASSLRTDRNEKLFFGSGTQLSVL.